This T cell receptor beta chain is from a study of blood T cell repertoires in COVID-19. Study as a whole: Acute and convalescent COVID-19 samples came from the United States, Italy and Spain. T cells, B-cell-depleted T cells, or PBMCs supplied cDNA or gDNA.

V lost 6 bases, J lost 5 bases, and 3 bases stayed unmatched. CDR1 is LGHNA, CDR2 YNFKEQ, per germline. The CDR3 consists of 15 residues. The authors' processing: Reference gene primer amplification gave nucleated cell count estimates. Sequencing was performed with immunoSEQ multiplex PCR; in TCRdb, only in-frame clones are kept and a portion is missing. V and J calls and clone size are those listed in that table; D and trimming were worked out from the DNA. The table lists approximately 210,000 clones, approximately 85% of them singletons, with 7.6% in the top ten. In this sample, this clone turned up a few times. This CDR3 is also generated by other DNA sequences in the sample.

This TCR came from a woman between 50 and 59 years old with active or convalescent COVID-19. Sequencing was performed on peripheral blood. The chain uses TRBV4-2 and TRBJ2-1, with 14 bases identical to TRBD2. Here the CDR3 reads CASSLTSGGDNEQFF. The CDR3 nucleotides are TGTGCCAGCAGTCTGACTAGCGGGGGGGACAATGAGCAGTTCTTC.